This TCR beta chain was captured in a study of blood T cell repertoires in COVID-19. The overall study: Sites in the United States, Italy and Spain provided acute and convalescent COVID-19 samples. The analysed material was cDNA or gDNA that came from T cells, B-cell-depleted T cells, or PBMCs.

Turning to this clone: One end of the junction fails to match germline, which may point to a read error.

In germline, CDR1 is SSHAT, CDR2 FNYEAQ (reference sequence). CDR3 length: 14 residues. In the authors' workflow: For nucleated cells, counts were estimated from reference gene primer amplification. Generated by immunoSEQ multiplex PCR, the TCRdb table keeps only in-frame clones and is missing some. The V and J calls and clone size were taken over from that table, and D and trimming were inferred from the DNA. The table shows 150,000 or so clones, with 86% occurring only once. The receptor's source is a man aged 50-60 years with active or convalescent COVID-19. The specimen was peripheral blood. The chain couples TRBV7-7 to TRBJ2-3, with unresolved D. CDR3 residues: CASSPDSWTDTQYF. In DNA, the CDR3 is TGTGCTAGCAGCCCTGACTCTTGGACAGATACGCAGTATTTT.